These 7 T cell receptor beta chains share one sample of origin, sequenced in a study of T-cell memory formation after mild COVID-19. MiXCR, run by TCRdb on the 5' RACE reads, gives a single entry per CDR3 protein. The sample consists of around 50,000 distinct CDR3 sequences, approximately 12% of them appearing once. Sequencing was performed on PBMCs or a T cell subset sorted from them (not recorded which). Receptors originate from a man aged 18-30 years who had mild COVID-19 (a few samples of this study predate the infection). Cell type and time point are not known.

The rearrangement links TRBV9 to TRBJ2-2; D could derive from TRBD1 or TRBD2 (5 bases each). Germline CDR1 SGDLS, CDR2 YYNGEE. V was shortened by 0 bases and J by 5 bases, with 17 bases between the two germline ends. The CDR3 consists of 17 residues. The CDR3 region has the DNA TGTGCCAGCAGCGTAGCATTAGGAGAGGGGAGAACCGGGGAGCTGTTTTTT. It encodes CASSVALGEGRTGELFF.

The V and J genes are TRBV6-5 and TRBJ1-1; D gene ambiguous. The CDR3 is 15 amino acids. V was clipped by 0 bases and J by 3 bases, with 11 bases between them. Germline V gene sequence: CDR1 MNHEY, CDR2 SVGAGI. CDR3 bases: TGTGCCAGCAGTTACTCGAACGACTGGGACACTGAAGCTTTCTTT. Amino acid sequence: CASSYSNDWDTEAFF.

The J gene is TRBJ2-3, the V gene TRBV14, with 10 bases matching TRBD1. Trimming cost V 1 base and J 4 bases; bases outside gene matches: 11. The CDR3 contains 18 residues. Germline V gene lookup returns CDR1 SGHDN and CDR2 FVKESK. The CDR3 is CASSQVGLRDRGADTQYF. As DNA, the CDR3 is TGTGCCAGCAGCCAAGTTGGCCTCCGGGACAGGGGCGCAGATACGCAGTATTTT.

The V gene is TRBV10-3, the J gene TRBJ2-2, with 13 nucleotides matching TRBD2. V gave up 4 bases and J gave up 4 bases; unmatched junction bases: 9. CDR1 and CDR2 from the germline V gene are ENHRY and SYGVKD. The CDR3 is made up of 18 amino acids. The CDR3 DNA reads TGTGCCATCAGTGGCTTTACTAGCGGGGGGGCTGCCACCGGGGAGCTGTTTTTT. Amino acid sequence: CAISGFTSGGAATGELFF.

The sample holds a few counts of this clonotype. This sequence joins TRBV7-2 and TRBJ2-5, with 8 bases lining up with TRBD2. The CDR3 length is 13 residues. V gave up 5 bases and J gave up 9 bases; unmatched junction bases: 8. Germline assignment: CDR1 SGHTA and CDR2 FQGNSA. DNA of the CDR3: TGTGCCAGCAGCGATCCGGGACTAGGGTCCCAGTACTTC. It yields the protein CASSDPGLGSQYF. The whole variable domain, filled in from reference TRBV7-2 and TRBJ2-5, reads GAGVSQSPSNKVTEKGKDVELRCDPISGHTALYWYRQSLGQGLEFLIYFQGNSAPDKSGLPSDRFSAERTGGSVSTLTIQRTQQEDSAVYLCASSDPGLGSQYFGPGTRLLVL.

This clonotype was recorded a few times. In DNA, the CDR3 is TGTGCCACCAGTGACCCCGGGGGGGTAGGAGATACGCAGTATTTT. Translating gives CATSDPGGVGDTQYF. The chain joins TRBV24-1 to TRBJ2-3; 8 nucleotides align to TRBD2. The CDR3 extends over 15 amino acids. With 4 bases clipped from V and 5 bases from J, the junction kept 7 bases outside the gene matches. The germline gives CDR1 KGHDR, CDR2 SFDVKD.

This clonotype was seen repeatedly, ten times or more. The rearrangement links TRBV3-1 to TRBJ2-1; either TRBD1 or TRBD2 may supply D (6 bases each). The ends were cut back, 2 bases at V and 12 bases at J, with 14 bases in the middle. From germline, CDR1 is LGHDT and CDR2 YNNKEL (reference sequence). The CDR3 is made up of 13 amino acids. The DNA for the CDR3 is TGTGCCAGCAGCCAATTCCGTGAGGGGGGGCAGTTCTTC. Amino acid sequence: CASSQFREGGQFF.